This TCR beta chain was observed in a study of cytomegalovirus exposure and HLA in healthy donors. TCRdb's copy holds only in-frame clones and misses some; the assay was immunoSEQ multiplex PCR. The sample contains around 200,000 clones, roughly 80% of which appear only once. The V end lost 7 bases, the J end lost 4 bases, and 16 bases lay between the germline ends. Germline V gene data show CDR1 as SGHNT and CDR2 as YYREEE (reference sequence). The CDR3 runs 14 residues. Sequencing used PBMCs. The rearrangement uses TRBV5-4 and TRBJ2-3; D ambiguous. This receptor was identified in a woman between 18 and 30 years old in good health and CMV-seropositive. For the CDR3, the DNA is TGTGCCAGCCACACCTCTGGCAGGCCAGATACGCAGTATTTT. Protein product: CASHTSGRPDTQYF.